A single sample is the source of the 27 T cell receptor beta chains below, sequenced in a study of CD8 T cells in Susac syndrome. cDNA came from approximately 0.5 to 1 ug RNA primed by random hexamers. TCRdb re-derived calls from the immunoSEQ multiplex PCR reads in MiXCR, one entry per CDR3 protein. This repertoire shows tens of thousands of distinct CDR3 sequences, 90% to 95% found once; its top ten account for 0.4% to 0.55%. The source material was CD4+ T cells from PBMCs. These receptors all stem from a human donor with Susac syndrome.

The gene calls are TRBV20-1 and TRBJ2-7; TRBD2 aligns across 12 bases. This CDR3 spans 13 amino acids. From germline, CDR1 is DFQATT and CDR2 SNEGSKA (reference sequence). J was trimmed by 6 bases and V by 7 bases; bases with no gene match: 7. This chain's CDR3 is CSVPGLAGVEQYF. CDR3 in DNA: TGCAGTGTTCCGGGACTAGCGGGTGTCGAGCAGTACTTC.

The CDR3 coding sequence is TGTGCCAGCAGCTTAGTACTCCCTTTGGCTTTCTTT. Amino acids: CASSLVLPLAFF. The chain combines TRBV7-9 with TRBJ1-1; D gene unclear. CDR1 is SEHNR and CDR2 is FQNEAQ in the germline V gene (reference sequence). CDR3 length: 12 amino acids. V lost 1 base, J lost 11 bases, and 11 bases lay in between.

CDR3 region: CSAARETYNEQFF. The CDR3 nucleotides are TGCAGTGCGGCACGGGAGACGTACAATGAGCAGTTCTTC. The rearrangement joins TRBV20-1 to TRBJ2-1; TRBD2 is a possible D gene (6 bases). CDR1 is DFQATT and CDR2 is SNEGSKA in the germline V gene (reference sequence). V gave up 6 bases and J gave up 4 bases, with 13 bases separating them. The length of the CDR3 is 13 residues.

This clonotype was found once. The chain carries TRBV29-1 and TRBJ2-1; 9 bases fit TRBD1. The CDR3 runs 15 residues. Trimming removed 4 bases from V and 1 base from J; junction bases left unmatched: 5. CDR1 is SQVTM, CDR2 ANQGSEA, per germline. Written as DNA, the CDR3 is TGCAGCGTTGGCCGGGACAGGGTTTCCTACAATGAGCAGTTCTTC. This codes for CSVGRDRVSYNEQFF.

The chain couples TRBV28 to TRBJ2-5; a weak D match, TRBD2 (5 bases). The CDR3 extends over 14 amino acids. CDR1 and CDR2 from the germline V gene are MDHEN and SYDVKM. V was cut by 4 bases and J by 7 bases, with 16 bases left in between. The CDR3 protein is CASSSQLDGGTQYF. CDR3 nucleotide sequence: TGTGCCAGCAGTTCACAACTAGATGGTGGGACCCAGTACTTC.

The V gene is TRBV30, the J gene TRBJ2-1; tentatively, D is TRBD2 (6 bases). V was trimmed by 3 bases and J by 4 bases, leaving 22 bases between them. The CDR3 extends over 17 amino acids. Germline CDR1 reads GTSNPN; CDR2 reads SVGIG (reference sequence). Here the CDR3 reads CAWRWRLAGTPYNEQFF. The CDR3 DNA reads TGTGCCTGGAGGTGGCGCTTGGCGGGGACGCCTTACAATGAGCAGTTCTTC.

This chain joins TRBV12-3 or TRBV12-4 and TRBJ2-1, with D uncertain. This CDR3 is 13 amino acids long. V shed 4 bases and J shed 9 bases, with 13 bases lying between them. CDR3 bases: TGTGCCAGCAGTTCCGGCTCGATAGGTGAGCAGTTCTTC. Its translation: CASSSGSIGEQFF.

The chain's CDR3 is CASSRGMTATNEKLFF. The CDR3 nucleotides read TGTGCCAGCAGCCGGGGCATGACGGCAACTAATGAAAAACTGTTTTTT. The V call is TRBV5-4, the J call TRBJ1-4; a possible D gene is TRBD1 (5 bases). Germline V gene sequence: CDR1 SGHNT, CDR2 YYREEE (reference sequence). The CDR3 covers 16 residues. Between the trimmed V and J ends, which lost 4 bases and 0 bases, there was a span of 13 bases.

This chain uses TRBV3-1 with TRBJ1-5, with D perhaps matching TRBD1 (6 bases). CDR1 is LGHDT and CDR2 is YNNKEL in the germline V gene (reference sequence). There are 14 residues in the CDR3. V shed 6 bases and J shed 4 bases, with 13 bases lying between them. The CDR3 DNA is TGTGCCAGCAGTCCCGGACAGAGAAATCAGCCCCAGCATTTT. This translates into CASSPGQRNQPQHF.

The chain carries TRBV4-1 and TRBJ2-1; TRBD1 agrees at 8 bases. V trimming: 4 bases; J trimming: 6 bases; junction bases outside the gene matches: 8. Germline lookup yields CDR1 MGHRA and CDR2 YSYEKL. This CDR3 contains 15 residues. In DNA, the CDR3 is TGCGCCAGCAGCCCTCGACAGGGGCTGGGCAATGAGCAGTTCTTC. It yields the protein CASSPRQGLGNEQFF.

The V call is TRBV10-2, the J call TRBJ2-6, with 7 bases lining up with TRBD1. The V segment lost 7 bases and the J segment 2 bases; nucleotides outside the gene matches: 14. CDR1 and CDR2 (germline): WSHSY, SAAADI. The CDR3 runs to 18 residues. The CDR3 spells CASIPTGASLPGANVLTF. The CDR3 bases are TGCGCCAGCATCCCAACAGGGGCCTCCCTCCCTGGGGCCAACGTCCTGACTTTC.

The J gene is TRBJ2-3, the V gene TRBV6-5, with 8 bases aligning to TRBD2. The CDR3 loop spans 14 amino acids. Germline CDR1 is MNHEY and CDR2 is SVGAGI. V shed 4 bases, J shed 4 bases, and the junction held 4 bases outside the gene matches. The DNA for the CDR3 is TGTGCCAGCAGTTCCAGCGGGAGTTCAGATACGCAGTATTTT. This gives the protein CASSSSGSSDTQYF.

This chain connects TRBV29-1 to TRBJ2-1; 9 positions match TRBD1. This CDR3 region has 14 residues. The germline V gene has CDR1 SQVTM and CDR2 ANQGSEA. J lost 9 bases, V lost 7 bases, and 13 bases had no gene match. The CDR3 protein is CSARPGQGGGEQFF. The CDR3 DNA sequence: TGCAGCGCCCGGCCGGGACAGGGCGGAGGTGAGCAGTTCTTC.

This clonotype has just a few counts. CDR3 sequence: CAWSKGLYEQYF. In DNA form, the CDR3 reads TGTGCCTGGAGTAAGGGCCTTTACGAGCAGTACTTC. The chain combines TRBV30 with TRBJ2-7; no clear D gene. The CDR3 contains 12 residues. Germline V gene lookup returns CDR1 GTSNPN and CDR2 SVGIG (reference sequence). Trimming took 2 bases from V and 4 from J, leaving 9 bases between them.

The rearrangement links TRBV6-6 to TRBJ2-7; TRBD2 matches at 13 bases. Germline values: CDR1 MNHNY, CDR2 SVGAGI (reference sequence). With 6 bases clipped from V and 3 bases from J, the junction kept 2 bases outside the gene matches. The CDR3 runs 14 residues. The CDR3 DNA reads TGTGCCAGCAGCCGACTAGCGGGGGGCTACGAGCAGTACTTC. Its translation: CASSRLAGGYEQYF.

This chain links TRBV20-1 with TRBJ2-3; 9 bases are a match to TRBD2. CDR1 DFQATT and CDR2 SNEGSKA come from the germline V gene (reference sequence). V dropped 0 bases and J dropped 2; count of bases not matched to a gene: 6. The CDR3 spans 16 residues. The CDR3 DNA follows: TGCAGTGCTAGAGATCCTAGCGGGGTACTCACAGATACGCAGTATTTT. It encodes CSARDPSGVLTDTQYF.

The V and J genes are TRBV29-1 and TRBJ2-3; weak D call: TRBD2 (5 bases). Germline V lookup: CDR1 SQVTM, CDR2 ANQGSEA. The V end was cut by 1 base, the J end by 3 bases, with 5 bases between. This CDR3 comprises 12 residues. CDR3 nucleotides: TGCAGCGTTGAAGGCGGGACAGATACGCAGTATTTT. Its translation is CSVEGGTDTQYF.

The chain is built from TRBV18 and TRBJ1-2; 7 bases map to TRBD1. Trimming removed 0 bases from V and 4 bases from J; junction bases left unmatched: 5. The CDR3 spans 15 residues. Germline V CDR1 and CDR2: KGHSH, LQKENI. The CDR3 DNA is TGTGCCAGCTCACCACCGATGACAGGGTCCTATGGCTACACCTTC. It codes for CASSPPMTGSYGYTF.

This chain uses TRBV15 with TRBJ1-2; TRBD1 might be the D (5 bases). Germline CDR1 is LNHNV and CDR2 is YYDKDF (reference sequence). The V end lost 3 bases, the J end lost 2 bases, and 13 bases lay between the germline ends. The CDR3 covers 15 residues. CDR3 nucleotides: TGTGCCACCAGCAGGGTGGGGGATATGAACTATGGCTACACCTTC. Translated: CATSRVGDMNYGYTF.

V and J are TRBV5-1 and TRBJ2-1; tentatively, D is TRBD2 (5 bases). The ends were cut back, 5 bases at V and 12 bases at J, with 18 bases in the middle. CDR1 and CDR2 from the germline V gene are SGHRS and YFSETQ. The CDR3 contains 13 residues. Written as DNA, the CDR3 is TGCGCCAGCAGACAGCCTCTAGCAGTCGGGCAGTTCTTC. Amino acids: CASRQPLAVGQFF.

J is TRBJ1-5 and V is TRBV6-5, with no clear D. Germline-derived CDR1 and CDR2 are MNHEY and SVGAGI. V was clipped by 0 bases and J by 6 bases, with 6 bases between them. The CDR3 contains 13 residues. The CDR3 sequence: CASSYSKSQPQHF. Written as DNA, the CDR3 is TGTGCCAGCAGTTACTCGAAAAGTCAGCCCCAGCATTTT.

The genes are TRBV30 and TRBJ2-7; possibly TRBD2 for D (5 bases). The ends were cut back, 2 bases at V and 9 bases at J, with 14 bases in the middle. The CDR3 consists of 12 residues. CDR1 is GTSNPN and CDR2 is SVGIG in the germline V gene (reference sequence). Here the CDR3 DNA reads TGTGCCTGGAGTCACCCACAAAGCGGGCAGTACTTC. Its translation is CAWSHPQSGQYF.

Remarks on this clonotype: One end of the junction is discordant with germline, which a read error may explain. The V and J genes are TRBV3-1 and TRBJ1-5; possible D gene TRBD1, 5 bases. This CDR3 comprises 15 residues. Germline V gives CDR1 LGHDT, CDR2 YNNKEL (reference sequence). In nucleotides, the CDR3 is TGCCCGCGGGGACCCAAGGTTTGTAGCAATCAGCCCCAGCATTTT. This gives the protein CPRGPKVCSNQPQHF.

The chain combines TRBV18 with TRBJ2-1; no reliable D call. The CDR3 is 14 amino acids. The V gene's germline CDR1 is KGHSH and CDR2 LQKENI. V dropped 1 base and J dropped 9 bases, with 13 bases sitting between them. For the CDR3, the DNA is TGTGCCAGCTCACCACTCGATCAAGTCAGTGAGCAGTTCTTC. It codes for CASSPLDQVSEQFF.

The chain is built from TRBV18 and TRBJ2-1, with 11 bases fitting TRBD2. This CDR3 contains 15 residues. J was trimmed by 7 bases and V by 7 bases; bases with no gene match: 9. CDR1 and CDR2 (germline): KGHSH, LQKENI. CDR3 amino acids: CASYNQRTSGNEQFF. In nucleotides, the CDR3 is TGTGCCAGCTACAACCAAAGGACTAGCGGGAATGAGCAGTTCTTC.

The chain joins TRBV7-2 to TRBJ1-2; D unclear. V shed 0 bases and J shed 0 bases, with 14 bases lying between them. CDR1 SGHTA and CDR2 FQGNSA come from the germline V gene. The CDR3 has 17 amino acids. Here the CDR3 reads CASSLAPGVKANYGYTF. DNA for the CDR3: TGTGCCAGCAGCTTAGCGCCCGGGGTGAAGGCTAACTATGGCTACACCTTC. The whole variable domain, remainder taken from reference TRBV7-2 and TRBJ1-2, is GAGVSQSPSNKVTEKGKDVELRCDPISGHTALYWYRQSLGQGLEFLIYFQGNSAPDKSGLPSDRFSAERTGGSVSTLTIQRTQQEDSAVYLCASSLAPGVKANYGYTFGSGTRLTVV.

The rearrangement links TRBV11-2 to TRBJ2-1; 10 positions match TRBD2. Germline V gives CDR1 SGHAT, CDR2 FQNNGV. The CDR3 sequence is 18 residues long. J gave up 7 bases and V 5 bases, and 17 bases lay outside the gene matches. The CDR3 DNA is TGTGCCAGCAGCCTAATCCGTTTTGGGCTAGCGGGAGTTAATGAGCAGTTCTTC. Translation gives CASSLIRFGLAGVNEQFF.